Each of the 3 T cell receptor beta chains below was sequenced from the same sample in a study of Graves' ophthalmopathy and Graves' hyperthyroidism. Amplification of TCR beta CDR3 regions used RNA transcripts. A first-round RT-PCR used HTBI primers, followed by a second-round multiplex PCR. MiXCR was run by TCRdb on the multiplex PCR reads, yielding one entry per CDR3 protein. The sample lists about 700,000 distinct CDR3 sequences, 40% seen once, with roughly 45% in the top ten. The specimen sequenced was peripheral blood. These receptors were obtained from an adult man with Graves' ophthalmopathy.

The rearrangement joins TRBV20-1 to TRBJ1-2; TRBD1 aligns across 10 bases. The CDR3 sequence is 15 residues long. Germline CDR1 and CDR2: DFQATT and SNEGSKA (reference sequence). The trim removed 8 bases at V and 6 bases at J, leaving 15 bases unmatched. The CDR3 bases are TGCAGTATAAATGGAGGAGAGACAGGGGGCAATGGCTACACCTTC. Translating it yields CSINGGETGGNGYTF.

The CDR3 DNA reads as TGTGCCATCCGGGAACTAGCGGGAGTGGGATACAATGAGCAGTTCTTC. Protein product: CAIRELAGVGYNEQFF. This chain links TRBV10-3 with TRBJ2-1; 11 nucleotides line up with TRBD2. V lost 8 bases to trimming and J lost 4 bases; unmatched junction nucleotides: 10. CDR1 and CDR2 (germline): ENHRY, SYGVKD. This CDR3 comprises 16 residues.

This chain joins TRBV29-1 and TRBJ2-7, with D perhaps matching TRBD1 or TRBD2 (5 bases each). CDR3 length: 14 amino acids. CDR1 and CDR2 (germline): SQVTM, ANQGSEA. V was clipped by 2 bases and J by 7 bases, with 18 bases between them. Written as DNA, the CDR3 is TGCAGCGTTGAATTTGTGGGGGTGGCGAGTGAGCAGTACTTC. As protein: CSVEFVGVASEQYF.